The 10 T cell receptor beta chains given below trace back to one sample, sequenced in a study of identical twins. TCRdb reprocessed the 5' RACE reads via MiXCR and lists one record per CDR3 protein. The sample holds 750,000 to 950,000 distinct CDR3 sequences, 12% seen once. The same sample was also used in a study of yellow fever vaccine responses in identical twins.

Sequenced sample: PBMCs. The receptor set was obtained from a woman aged 18-35 years in good health.

This clonotype was seen a handful of times. V usage is TRBV12-3 or TRBV12-4 and J usage is TRBJ2-3, with D possibly TRBD2 on 6 matching bases. CDR3 length: 15 amino acids. V gave up 2 bases and J gave up 0 bases, with 9 bases separating them. The CDR3 DNA follows: TGTGCCAGCAGTTTAAGGAGGGCTAGCACAGATACGCAGTATTTT. Protein: CASSLRRASTDTQYF.

This clonotype was recorded a few times. The V gene is TRBV7-2, the J gene TRBJ2-7, with D unclear. V was trimmed by 0 bases and J by 3 bases, leaving 9 bases between them. The CDR3 consists of 14 residues. Germline V gene data show CDR1 as SGHTA and CDR2 as FQGNSA. The CDR3 protein is CASSLASMGYEQYF. In nucleotides, the CDR3 is TGTGCCAGCAGCTTAGCCTCGATGGGCTACGAGCAGTACTTC. The full variable domain, rest sourced from reference TRBV7-2 and TRBJ2-7, is GAGVSQSPSNKVTEKGKDVELRCDPISGHTALYWYRQSLGQGLEFLIYFQGNSAPDKSGLPSDRFSAERTGGSVSTLTIQRTQQEDSAVYLCASSLASMGYEQYFGPGTRLTVT.

This chain joins TRBV20-1 and TRBJ2-7; perhaps D is TRBD1 or TRBD2 (6 bases each). The germline gives CDR1 DFQATT, CDR2 SNEGSKA (reference sequence). The V gene lost 0 bases and the J gene lost 4 bases, with 16 bases spanning the gap. This CDR3 spans 15 amino acids. The CDR3 DNA sequence: TGCAGTGCTAGAGATTCGGGGGCCGGTCCTTACGAGCAGTACGTC. Amino acids: CSARDSGAGPYEQYV.

The CDR3 nucleotides are TGTGCCAGCACGCTGGGACAGCCGTACAATCAGCCCCAGCATTTT. Its protein product is CASTLGQPYNQPQHF. This chain connects TRBV2 to TRBJ1-5; 7 nucleotides line up with TRBD1. V trimming: 7 bases; J trimming: 3 bases; junction bases outside the gene matches: 9. There are 15 residues in the CDR3. Germline V gives CDR1 SNHLY, CDR2 FYNNEI. The complete variable domain, with remaining parts taken from reference TRBV2 and TRBJ1-5, reads EPEVTQTPSHQVTQMGQEVILRCVPISNHLYFYWYRQILGQKVEFLVSFYNNEISEKSEIFDDQFSVERPDGSNFTLKIRSTKLEDSAMYFCASTLGQPYNQPQHFGDGTRLSIL.

This chain connects TRBV12-3 or TRBV12-4 to TRBJ2-3, with 11 bases aligning to TRBD2. Trimming took 5 bases from V and 3 from J; bases not matched to a gene: 13. This CDR3 contains 18 residues. CDR3: CASSKNTNRLAGTDTQYF. The CDR3 region has the DNA TGTGCCAGCAGTAAAAATACGAATCGACTAGCGGGAACAGATACGCAGTATTTT.

This chain joins TRBV12-3 or TRBV12-4 and TRBJ1-3; TRBD1 agrees at 7 bases. The CDR3 length is 15 residues. V lost 5 bases and J lost 0; bases outside the gene matches: 4. CDR3 nucleotides: TGTGCCAGCAGTCCGGGACAGCGCTCTGGAAACACCATATATTTT. It encodes CASSPGQRSGNTIYF.

This clonotype was recorded many times. The chain carries TRBV4-1 and TRBJ1-1; D might be TRBD1 (5 bases). This CDR3 is 13 amino acids long. Germline V gives CDR1 MGHRA, CDR2 YSYEKL. With 8 bases removed from V and 4 bases from J, the gap between germline ends came to 14 bases. The CDR3 coding sequence is TGCGCCAGCTCGGGATCTGGGGGCACTGAAGCTTTCTTT. Its translation: CASSGSGGTEAFF.

The sample holds a few counts of this clonotype. The rearrangement links TRBV10-3 to TRBJ1-5, with D uncertain. CDR1 is ENHRY, CDR2 SYGVKD, per germline. Trimming cost V 3 bases and J 7 bases, with 10 bases left between them. There are 13 residues in the CDR3. CDR3: CAISDGHDQPQHF. The DNA of the CDR3 is TGTGCCATCAGTGATGGTCATGACCAGCCCCAGCATTTT.

This clonotype was counted only a few times. The CDR3 DNA follows: TGTGCCAGCAGCTACCGGGTAGGGGTGGCCTACAATGAGCAGTTCTTC. Translated: CASSYRVGVAYNEQFF. The chain uses TRBV7-9 and TRBJ2-1, with a tentative D call TRBD1 (5 bases). CDR1 is SEHNR and CDR2 is FQNEAQ in the germline V gene (reference sequence). CDR3 length equals 16 residues. Trimming cost V 4 bases and J 2 bases, with 15 bases left between them.

This clonotype was seen more than once but under ten times. J is TRBJ2-5 and V is TRBV12-3 or TRBV12-4; possibly TRBD2 for D (7 bases). The V and J ends lost 6 bases and 1 base respectively, with 18 bases between them. This CDR3 has 16 residues. CDR3 bases: TGTGCCAGCAGCTCTAGCGGAGACAGGCCCCAAGAGACCCAGTACTTC. Amino acids: CASSSSGDRPQETQYF.